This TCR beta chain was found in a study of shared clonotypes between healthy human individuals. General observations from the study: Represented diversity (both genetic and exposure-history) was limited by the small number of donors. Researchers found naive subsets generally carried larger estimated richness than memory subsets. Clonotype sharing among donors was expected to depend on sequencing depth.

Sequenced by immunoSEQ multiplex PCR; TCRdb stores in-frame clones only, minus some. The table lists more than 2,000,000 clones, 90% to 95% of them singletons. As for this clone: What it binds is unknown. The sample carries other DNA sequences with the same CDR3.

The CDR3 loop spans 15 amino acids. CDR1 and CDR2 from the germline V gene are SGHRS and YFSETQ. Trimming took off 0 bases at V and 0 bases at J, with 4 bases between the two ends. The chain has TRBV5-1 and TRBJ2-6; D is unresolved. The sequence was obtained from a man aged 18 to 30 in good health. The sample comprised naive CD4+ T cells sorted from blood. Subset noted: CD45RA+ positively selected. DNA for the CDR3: TGCGCCAGCAGCTTGGTGTCCTCTGGGGCCAACGTCCTGACTTTC. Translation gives CASSLVSSGANVLTF.